This TCR beta chain was identified in a study of cytomegalovirus exposure and HLA in healthy donors. Trimming removed 0 bases at V and 3 bases at J, with 11 bases between. The germline CDR1 and CDR2 sequences are MGHRA and YSYEKL. The length of the CDR3 is 15 residues. The study ran its PCR with 60 Vbeta and 13 Jbeta primers. The repertoire was sequenced with immunoSEQ multiplex PCR; TCRdb's copy has only in-frame clones and lacks some. The sample yields 150,000 to 200,000 clones, roughly an eighth seen once. The V gene is TRBV4-1, the J gene TRBJ1-2; tentative D call: TRBD1 (6 bases). The receptor's source is a man aged 50 or older in good health and CMV-seropositive. The sample was PBMCs. The CDR3 sequence: CASSQDQGRDYGYTF. The CDR3, as DNA: TGCGCCAGCAGCCAAGATCAGGGGCGCGACTATGGCTACACCTTC.